The sequence of this T cell receptor beta chain was determined in a study of blood T cell repertoires in COVID-19. Study summary: There were acute and convalescent COVID-19 samples, and they came from the United States, Italy and Spain. Sources were T cells, B-cell-depleted T cells, or PBMCs; the material itself was cDNA or gDNA.

As processed by the authors: Reference gene primers were amplified, and this amplification served to estimate nucleated cell counts. Assay: immunoSEQ multiplex PCR; the TCRdb copy retains only in-frame clones and omits some. V and J calls and clone size are copied from that table; D and trimming were computed from the DNA. The sample records some 250,000 clones, over 70% being singletons. Input material: peripheral blood. The sequence was obtained from a woman aged 80 or over with acute or convalescent COVID-19.

The chain's CDR3 is CAVRGGNTEAFF. CDR3 sequence (DNA): TGTGCAGTAAGGGGGGGGAACACTGAAGCTTTCTTT. This chain links TRBV27 with TRBJ1-1; tentatively, D is TRBD1 (6 bases). The CDR3 has 12 amino acids. Per the germline V gene, CDR1 is MNHEY and CDR2 is SMNVEV (reference sequence).